What follows are 23 T cell receptor beta chains derived from one specimen sequenced in a study of T cell responses to AZD1222 COVID-19 vaccine. Assay used: immunoSEQ multiplex PCR; TCRdb lists only in-frame clones, some missing. This table has approximately 200,000 clones, roughly 94% appearing once. This specimen consisted of peripheral blood, obtained 28 days after the second dose of the MenACWY control vaccine. The source of these receptors is an adult who received the MenACWY meningococcal vaccine as a control.

The CDR3, as DNA: TGTGCCAGCAGTGAAAGGACAGGGAATAATTCACCCCTCCACTTT. Translated, it gives CASSERTGNNSPLHF. The rearrangement joins TRBV6-1 to TRBJ1-6; 8 bases match TRBD1. CDR1 and CDR2 from the germline V gene are MNHNS and SASEGT. The ends lost 2 bases at V and 5 bases at J; junction bases unmatched: 2. CDR3 length: 15 amino acids.

This chain connects TRBV10-3 to TRBJ2-2; weak D call: TRBD1 (6 bases). The CDR3 has 15 residues. Per germline, CDR1 ENHRY and CDR2 SYGVKD. V lost 7 bases, J lost 0 bases, and 12 bases lay in between. CDR3 sequence: CAITPQGPNTGELFF. In nucleotides, the CDR3 is TGTGCCATCACCCCACAGGGCCCGAACACCGGGGAGCTGTTTTTT.

This clone was seen a single time. V gene TRBV10-3 combines with J gene TRBJ2-2, with D perhaps being TRBD1 or TRBD2 (5 bases each). The germline V and J ends were trimmed by 5 bases and 2 bases, with 12 bases remaining between them. Germline CDR1 and CDR2: ENHRY and SYGVKD. The CDR3 covers 15 residues. The CDR3 loop is CAISMRGSNTGELFF. CDR3 nucleotide sequence: TGTGCCATCAGTATGAGGGGATCCAACACCGGGGAGCTGTTTTTT.

The chain links TRBV7-3 to TRBJ2-2; TRBD1 aligns across 11 bases. Germline-derived CDR1 and CDR2 are SGHTA and FQGTGA. There are 16 residues in the CDR3. The trim removed 6 bases at V and 1 base at J, leaving 4 bases unmatched. The DNA of the CDR3 is TGTGCCAGCAGGAGGGACAGGGGGGAGAACACCGGGGAGCTGTTTTTT. Translating gives CASRRDRGENTGELFF.

The chain carries TRBV19 and TRBJ1-5; D remains unclear. The germline CDR1 and CDR2 sequences are LNHDA and SQIVND (reference sequence). There are 13 residues in the CDR3. The V end was cut by 6 bases, the J end by 7 bases, with 13 bases between. The CDR3 spells CASSSGPAQPQHF. For the CDR3, the DNA is TGTGCCAGTAGCTCGGGTCCGGCGCAGCCCCAGCATTTT.

This chain uses TRBV4-1 with TRBJ1-5, with TRBD1 as a possible D gene (6 bases). The V end was cut by 3 bases, the J end by 4 bases, with 13 bases between. This CDR3 is built from 15 residues. Germline values: CDR1 MGHRA, CDR2 YSYEKL. Here the CDR3 DNA reads TGCGCCAGCAGCCAGCCGTCACAGGGTAATCAGCCCCAGCATTTT. It codes for CASSQPSQGNQPQHF.

The chain is built from TRBV24-1 and TRBJ2-1; 9 bases line up with TRBD2. Germline V CDR1 and CDR2: KGHDR, SFDVKD. There are 15 residues in the CDR3. V shed 1 base and J 10 bases; nucleotides not matched to a gene: 7. CDR3 in DNA: TGTGCCACCAGTGATTTTGCGCGGGAGGGCCGCGAGCAGTTCTTC. It codes for CATSDFAREGREQFF.

Worth noting for this clone: Other DNA sequences in the same sample also yield this CDR3. The genes are TRBV9 and TRBJ2-3; no clear D. Between the trimmed V and J ends, which lost 0 bases and 2 bases, there was a span of 4 bases. The CDR3 extends over 13 amino acids. Germline CDR1 SGDLS, CDR2 YYNGEE. The CDR3 sequence is CASSVELTDTQYF. In nucleotides, the CDR3 is TGTGCCAGCAGCGTAGAGCTCACAGATACGCAGTATTTT.

The CDR3 sequence: CASRLGSKGTSTITGELFF. In DNA form, the CDR3 reads TGTGCAAGTCGCCTAGGGTCGAAAGGGACTAGCACTATCACCGGGGAGCTGTTTTTT. The chain couples TRBV12-2 to TRBJ2-2; TRBD2 is taken as the D call from the table, unchecked against the DNA. TRBV12-2 is recorded as a pseudogene. The CDR3 is 19 amino acids.

This chain joins TRBV9 and TRBJ2-3; D call uncertain. This CDR3 comprises 13 residues. Germline V lookup: CDR1 SGDLS, CDR2 YYNGEE. V was cut by 0 bases and J by 4 bases, with 6 bases left in between. Written as DNA, the CDR3 is TGTGCCAGCAGCGTAGATCTTGCAGATACGCAGTATTTT. This encodes CASSVDLADTQYF.

The chain joins TRBV10-2 to TRBJ1-1, with unresolved D. V lost 2 bases, J lost 5 bases, and 6 bases lay in between. CDR3 length: 12 residues. The V gene's germline CDR1 is WSHSY and CDR2 SAAADI. In nucleotides, the CDR3 is TGCGCCAGCAGTGAGCCGCGGACTGAAGCTTTCTTT. It codes for CASSEPRTEAFF.

This clone was seen more than once but under ten times. The V and J genes are TRBV3-1 (or the pseudogene TRBV3-2) and TRBJ2-7; 11 bases line up with TRBD1. V dropped 0 bases and J dropped 2; count of bases not matched to a gene: 0. The CDR3 spans 15 residues. Germline loops: CDR1 LGHDT, CDR2 YNNKEL (reference sequence). The CDR3 DNA reads as TGTGCCAGCAGCCAAGAGGGACAGGGGGCCTACGAGCAGTACTTC. This codes for CASSQEGQGAYEQYF.

The J gene is TRBJ1-1, the V gene TRBV12-3 or TRBV12-4; D is unclear. V lost 3 bases and J lost 1, with 6 bases in between. The CDR3 is made up of 13 amino acids. The DNA of the CDR3 is TGTGCCAGCAGTTTTCGTCCGAACACTGAAGCTTTCTTT. Translation: CASSFRPNTEAFF.

Comments on this clone: At one end, the junction sequence differs from germline, possibly due to a read error. The chain has TRBV14 and TRBJ2-1, with D unresolved. The germline V gene has CDR1 SGHDN and CDR2 FVKESK. The CDR3 totals 13 residues. CDR3 protein: CASSQDWKEQWVF. Here the CDR3 DNA reads TGTGCCAGCAGCCAAGATTGGAAGGAGCAATGGGTCTTC.

The chain is built from TRBV6-6 and TRBJ1-1, with unresolved D. The germline CDR1 and CDR2 sequences are MNHNY and SVGAGI (reference sequence). The germline V and J ends were trimmed by 7 bases and 1 base, with 7 bases remaining between them. The CDR3 has 12 amino acids. CDR3 residues: CASTMQNTEAFF. The DNA for the CDR3 is TGTGCCAGCACTATGCAGAACACTGAAGCTTTCTTT.

The CDR3, as DNA: TGTGCCAGCAGCTTGGTGAAGGGAGGAGTTAGCAATCAGCCCCAGCATTTT. Amino acid sequence: CASSLVKGGVSNQPQHF. The chain links TRBV7-2 to TRBJ1-5; no firm D call. CDR3 length equals 17 residues. V was shortened by 3 bases and J by 0 bases, with 15 bases between the two germline ends. Germline V lookup: CDR1 SGHTA, CDR2 FQGNSA.

The gene calls are TRBV13 and TRBJ1-1; a weak D match, TRBD1 (5 bases). Germline V gene data show CDR1 as PRHDT and CDR2 as FYEKMQ (reference sequence). V lost 3 bases to trimming and J lost 6 bases, with 8 bases between them. The CDR3 sequence is 12 residues long. The CDR3 loop is CASSFGGAEAFF. CDR3 sequence (DNA): TGTGCCAGCAGCTTTGGGGGTGCTGAAGCTTTCTTT. The complete variable domain, with remaining parts taken from reference TRBV13 and TRBJ1-1, reads AAGVIQSPRHLIKEKRETATLKCYPIPRHDTVYWYQQGPGQDPQFLISFYEKMQSDKGSIPDRFSAQQFSDYHSELNMSSLELGDSALYFCASSFGGAEAFFGQGTRLTVV.

The V and J genes are TRBV27 and TRBJ2-3; 13 nucleotides match TRBD2. The CDR3 spans 16 residues. The germline gives CDR1 MNHEY, CDR2 SMNVEV (reference sequence). V dropped 5 bases and J dropped 5; count of bases not matched to a gene: 7. The CDR3 region has the DNA TGTGCCAGCAGTCCAGGACTAGCGGGGGATCGAGATACGCAGTATTTT. Amino acids: CASSPGLAGDRDTQYF.

V is TRBV27 and J is TRBJ2-7, with 7 positions matching TRBD2. The CDR3 length is 15 residues. J gave up 6 bases and V 0 bases, and 8 bases lay outside the gene matches. Germline V gene sequence: CDR1 MNHEY, CDR2 SMNVEV (reference sequence). The CDR3 nucleotides read TGTGCCAGCAGTTTATCGCCCCTGGGGAGGGGCGAGCAGTACTTC. Its translation is CASSLSPLGRGEQYF.

The V call is TRBV12-3 or TRBV12-4, the J call TRBJ1-6; no reliable D call. V shed 4 bases and J shed 5 bases, with 6 bases lying between them. CDR3 length: 13 residues. CDR3 nucleotide sequence: TGTGCCAGCAGTTGGACGGATAATTCACCCCTCCACTTT. As protein: CASSWTDNSPLHF.

The CDR3 region has the DNA TGTGCCAGCAGCCCCTTTTCAACCGGGACAAAATACGAGCAGTACTTC. Protein: CASSPFSTGTKYEQYF. The rearrangement links TRBV11-2 to TRBJ2-7, with D perhaps matching TRBD1 (6 bases). The CDR3 is made up of 16 amino acids. Trimming pared 5 bases from V and 4 bases from J, leaving 21 bases between. CDR1 is SGHAT, CDR2 FQNNGV, per germline.

The rearrangement uses TRBV4-1 and TRBJ2-3; 8 nucleotides match TRBD2. CDR3 length: 15 residues. CDR1 is MGHRA and CDR2 is YSYEKL in the germline V gene. V shed 2 bases and J 7 bases; nucleotides not matched to a gene: 8. In DNA, the CDR3 is TGCGCCAGCAGCCAATATGTCGGGGGGGAGTATACGCAGTATTTT. Protein: CASSQYVGGEYTQYF.

The gene calls are TRBV7-9 and TRBJ1-4; D may be TRBD1 (6 bases). The CDR3 consists of 17 residues. The germline V and J ends were trimmed by 2 bases and 6 bases, with 19 bases remaining between them. Germline V lookup: CDR1 SEHNR, CDR2 FQNEAQ (reference sequence). The CDR3 is CASSLPSGVGEDEKLFF. The CDR3 DNA sequence: TGTGCCAGCAGCTTACCATCAGGGGTGGGCGAAGATGAAAAACTGTTTTTT.